This T cell receptor beta chain stems from a study of T cell responses to AZD1222 COVID-19 vaccine. Note on this clone: The antigen remains undetermined.

Clones were read by immunoSEQ multiplex PCR, and TCRdb kept only the in-frame ones, dropping some. The table records about 130,000 clones, around 94% of them present only once. Study observations and caveats: Seropositive at baseline were only five or six AZD1222 recipients.

The V gene lost 7 bases and the J gene lost 1 base, with 13 bases spanning the gap. This CDR3 comprises 14 residues. CDR1 is MNHNY and CDR2 is SVGAGI in the germline V gene (reference sequence). The rearrangement joins TRBV6-6 to TRBJ1-1, with TRBD1 as a possible D gene (5 bases). This TCR derives from an adult in good health. Sample: peripheral blood, taken on day 0 of AZD1222 vaccination. CDR3 DNA sequence: TGTGCCAGCACTATTGACAGAAAGAACACTGAAGCTTTCTTT. Amino acids: CASTIDRKNTEAFF.